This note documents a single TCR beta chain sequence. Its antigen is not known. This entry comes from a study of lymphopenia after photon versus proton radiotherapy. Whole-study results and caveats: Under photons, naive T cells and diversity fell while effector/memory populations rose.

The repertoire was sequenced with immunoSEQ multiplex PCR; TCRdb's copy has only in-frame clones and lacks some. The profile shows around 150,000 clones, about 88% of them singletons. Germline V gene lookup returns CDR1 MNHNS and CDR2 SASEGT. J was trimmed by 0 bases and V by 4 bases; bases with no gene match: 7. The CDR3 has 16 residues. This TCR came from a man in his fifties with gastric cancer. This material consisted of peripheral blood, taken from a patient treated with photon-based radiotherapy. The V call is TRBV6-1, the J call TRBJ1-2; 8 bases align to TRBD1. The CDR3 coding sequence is TGTGCCAGCAGTGGCGGGACAGGCTTCACTAACTATGGCTACACCTTC. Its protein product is CASSGGTGFTNYGYTF.